A selection of T cell receptor beta chains follows, all from one sample in a study of blood T cell repertoires in COVID-19. TCRdb's table, derived via immunoSEQ multiplex PCR, lists solely in-frame clones and lacks some. The sample yields around 250,000 clones, approximately 88% seen once. The sample taken for sequencing was peripheral blood. These receptors originate from a woman in her 70s with COVID-19, enrolled during active disease. CDR3s include the opening cysteine and the closing phenylalanine or tryptophan. A D gene is named only where the DNA matches it firmly. Some rows have no size entry. The others give once, few or many, or a class for an expanded clone.

D gene	clone size	V gene	J gene	CDR3 protein	CDR3 DNA
TRBD1	few	TRBV6-1	TRBJ1-1	CASSESGQGWTEAFF	TGTGCCAGCAGTGAATCCGGACAGGGTTGGACTGAAGCTTTCTTT
.	.	TRBV7-2	TRBJ1-1	CASSSPKGDTEAFF	TGTGCCAGCAGCTCACCCAAAGGGGACACTGAAGCTTTCTTT
.	.	TRBV11-3	TRBJ2-7	CASSPNRDGSYEQYF	TGTGCCAGCAGCCCGAACAGGGATGGGTCCTACGAGCAGTACTTC
TRBD2	.	TRBV5-4	TRBJ2-7	CASSPESGRSSYEQYF	TGTGCCAGCAGCCCTGAGAGCGGGAGGAGCTCCTACGAGCAGTACTTC
.	.	TRBV3-1/TRBV3-2	TRBJ1-5	CASSQDLTENQPQHF	TGTGCCAGCAGCCAAGATCTGACAGAAAATCAGCCCCAGCATTTT
TRBD1	.	TRBV18	TRBJ2-7	CASSLRQGNPEQYF	TGTGCCAGCTCACTGCGACAGGGAAACCCCGAGCAGTACTTC
TRBD1	once	TRBV6-4	TRBJ2-6	CASRGTGAGANVLTF	TGTGCCAGCAGAGGTACAGGGGCAGGGGCCAACGTCCTGACTTTC
TRBD1	.	TRBV27	TRBJ2-4	CASSSHRQGKNIQYF	TGTGCCAGCAGTTCCCACCGACAGGGCAAAAACATTCAGTACTTC
.	.	TRBV6-5	TRBJ2-7	CASSSRRGYEQYF	TGTGCCAGCAGTTCCCGGAGAGGGTACGAGCAGTACTTC
TRBD1	.	TRBV7-2	TRBJ1-6	CASSSGTGGNSPLHF	TGTGCCAGCAGCTCCGGGACAGGGGGTAATTCACCCCTCCACTTT
TRBD1	.	TRBV30	TRBJ1-6	CAWSHRTGGGNSPLHF	TGTGCCTGGAGTCACCGGACAGGGGGAGGTAATTCACCCCTCCACTTT
.	.	TRBV5-1	TRBJ1-2	CASSLQLEYGYTF	TGCGCCAGCAGCTTACAGCTGGAATATGGCTACACCTTC
.	.	TRBV28	TRBJ1-4	CASSFPPAGEKLFF	TGTGCCAGCAGTTTCCCCCCGGCAGGTGAAAAACTGTTTTTT
.	.	TRBV30	TRBJ2-3	CAWSVPSQGTDTQYF	TGTGCCTGGAGTGTCCCGAGTCAGGGCACAGATACGCAGTATTTT
.	once	TRBV30	TRBJ1-3	CAWNSGAGNTIYF	TGTGCCTGGAATAGTGGAGCTGGAAACACCATATATTTT
.	.	TRBV7-2	TRBJ1-1	CASSLITVNTEAFF	TGTGCCAGCAGCTTAATCACAGTGAACACTGAAGCTTTCTTT
TRBD2	.	TRBV9	TRBJ2-2	CASSVATGGSRTGELFF	TGTGCCAGCAGCGTAGCTACGGGCGGGAGTCGAACCGGGGAGCTGTTTTTT
.	.	TRBV7-6	TRBJ1-2	CASSFSSPTAGYGYTF	TGTGCCAGCAGCTTTAGTTCGCCGACGGCGGGCTATGGCTACACCTTC
TRBD1	.	TRBV2	TRBJ2-5	CASRRGQGSRGETQYF	TGTGCCAGCAGACGAGGACAGGGGAGTAGGGGAGAGACCCAGTACTTC
TRBD2	.	TRBV5-1	TRBJ2-1	CATTGGSSYNEQFF	TGCGCCACCACCGGGGGGAGCTCCTACAATGAGCAGTTCTTC
.	.	TRBV28	TRBJ2-3	CASSLSPSAPRGGTDTQYF	TGTGCCAGCAGTTTGTCCCCTAGCGCCCCTCGGGGAGGCACAGATACGCAGTATTTT
.	.	TRBV15	TRBJ1-3	CATSSGNSGNTIYF	TGTGCCACCAGCTCAGGGAACTCTGGAAACACCATATATTTT
.	.	TRBV9	TRBJ1-3	CASSAGVNGNTIYF	TGTGCCAGCAGCGCGGGAGTGAACGGAAACACCATATATTTT
.	.	TRBV1	TRBJ1-5	CTSSQVAGEGNQPQHF	TGCACCAGCAGCCAAGTAGCCGGAGAGGGAAATCAGCCCCAGCATTTT
.	.	TRBV3-1/TRBV3-2	TRBJ2-5	CASSQVRKTQYF	TGTGCCAGCAGCCAAGTGCGGAAAACCCAGTACTTC
TRBD1	.	TRBV4-2	TRBJ2-7	CASSQAGQGYEQYF	TGTGCCAGCAGCCAAGCGGGACAGGGCTACGAGCAGTACTTC
.	.	TRBV5-1	TRBJ2-3	CASSSGVAHSSTDTQYF	TGCGCCAGCAGCTCCGGGGTAGCCCACTCTAGCACAGATACGCAGTATTTT
TRBD2	.	TRBV7-9	TRBJ2-7	CASSLDSGLALFEQYF	TGTGCCAGCAGCTTAGACTCCGGACTAGCCCTTTTCGAGCAGTACTTC
.	.	TRBV5-1	TRBJ2-6	CASSTGLLSSGANVLTF	TGCGCCAGCAGCACGGGACTCTTAAGCTCTGGGGCCAACGTCCTGACTTTC
.	.	TRBV5-4	TRBJ2-1	CASSLEWSSYNEQFF	TGTGCCAGCAGCTTGGAATGGAGCTCCTACAATGAGCAGTTCTTC
TRBD1	.	TRBV12-3/TRBV12-4	TRBJ1-5	CASSQGTEKHF	TGTGCCAGCAGTCAAGGGACAGAGAAGCATTTT
TRBD2	.	TRBV9	TRBJ2-2	CASSLAGATIGELFF	TGTGCCAGCAGTCTAGCGGGAGCAACGATTGGGGAGCTGTTTTTT
TRBD1	.	TRBV10-3	TRBJ2-3	CAIAAGGTQYF	TGTGCCATCGCGGCAGGGGGTACGCAGTATTTT